The next 32 T cell receptor beta chains were all read from a single sample in a study of T cells in lung cancer brain metastases. This table comes from immunoSEQ multiplex PCR, and its TCRdb copy is limited to in-frame clones, with some not included. There are some 5,000 clones in the sample; approximately 81% occur only once, and around 9.2% lies in the top ten. Material for sequencing was tumor tissue from a brain metastasis. Source of these receptors: a woman between 50 and 59 years old with non-small cell lung cancer that had spread to the brain.

In nucleotides, the CDR3 is TGTGCCAGCAGCGGCGGGGTAGCCCAAGAGACCCAGTACTTC. Protein product: CASSGGVAQETQYF. The chain employs TRBV9 and TRBJ2-5; D is possibly TRBD2 (6 bases). V lost 3 bases and J lost 1, with 10 bases in between. The CDR3 sequence is 14 residues long. Germline CDR1 is SGDLS and CDR2 is YYNGEE. Looking up the rest from reference TRBV9 and TRBJ2-5 gives the full variable domain: DSGVTQTPKHLITATGQRVTLRCSPRSGDLSVYWYQQSLDQGLQFLIQYYNGEERAKGNILERFSAQQFPDLHSELNLSSLELGDSALYFCASSGGVAQETQYFGPGTRLLVL.

On this clone itself: This sample also contains other DNA sequences that code for the same CDR3. The chain employs TRBV7-6 and TRBJ2-5, with 9 nucleotides matching TRBD2. Germline-derived CDR1 and CDR2 are SGHVS and FNYEAQ. CDR3 size: 18 residues. Trimming took 3 bases from V and 5 from J; bases not matched to a gene: 16. The CDR3 loop reads CASSFSGAGGPSRETQYF. For the CDR3, the DNA is TGTGCCAGCAGCTTTAGTGGGGCGGGAGGGCCCTCACGGGAGACCCAGTACTTC.

The chain recombines TRBV10-3 with TRBJ2-3; 10 bases align to TRBD2. Germline CDR1 ENHRY, CDR2 SYGVKD. The CDR3 totals 18 residues. V shed 4 bases, J shed 0 bases, and the junction held 10 bases outside the gene matches. The CDR3 spells CAISGLAGDIGSTDTQYF. The CDR3 bases are TGTGCCATCAGTGGGCTAGCGGGAGATATTGGGAGCACAGATACGCAGTATTTT.

This clone appeared a few times. This chain links TRBV6-1 with TRBJ2-3; the match to TRBD2 covers 7 bases. The CDR3 is 16 amino acids. The ends lost 2 bases at V and 1 base at J; junction bases unmatched: 6. CDR1 is MNHNS, CDR2 SASEGT, per germline. CDR3 region: CASSERVTSGTDTQYF. In DNA form, the CDR3 reads TGTGCCAGCAGTGAACGAGTAACTAGCGGCACAGATACGCAGTATTTT.

This chain links TRBV9 with TRBJ1-1; 8 nucleotides agree with TRBD1. Trimming at V came to 3 bases and at J to 7 bases, leaving 11 bases not matched to a gene. Germline V CDR1 and CDR2: SGDLS, YYNGEE. The CDR3 runs to 15 residues. The CDR3 bases are TGTGCCAGCAGCGCACTCGGGGCAGGGGGCCTTGAAGCTTTCTTT. Protein sequence: CASSALGAGGLEAFF.

This clone appeared a single time. The chain couples TRBV4-2 to TRBJ2-5; D might be TRBD1 or TRBD2, each matching 6 bases. The CDR3 consists of 15 residues. From germline, CDR1 is LGHNA and CDR2 YNFKEQ. V lost 1 base and J 2 bases, leaving 11 bases between the germline ends. The CDR3 nucleotides are TGTGCCAGCAGCCAAGGAGGGGGAGGACAAGAGACCCAGTACTTC. Translating it yields CASSQGGGGQETQYF.

The V gene is TRBV9, the J gene TRBJ2-1, with D maybe TRBD2 (6 bases). The ends were cut back, 1 base at V and 9 bases at J, with 14 bases in the middle. CDR1 is SGDLS and CDR2 is YYNGEE in the germline V gene. CDR3 length equals 14 residues. The CDR3 spells CASSVWDRRGEQFF. In DNA, the CDR3 is TGTGCCAGCAGCGTATGGGACCGGCGGGGTGAGCAGTTCTTC.

The chain is built from TRBV14 and TRBJ2-3; 7 bases are shared with TRBD2. The CDR3 runs to 15 residues. Germline CDR1 is SGHDN and CDR2 is FVKESK. After removal of 3 bases from V and 1 base from J, the junction contained 4 bases not matched to a gene. The DNA of the CDR3 is TGTGCCAGCAGCCAGCTGGCGGGAGGCACAGATACGCAGTATTTT. It yields the protein CASSQLAGGTDTQYF.

In this sample, this clone turned up once. The chain links TRBV4-2 to TRBJ1-1; TRBD1 agrees at 9 bases. Germline-derived CDR1 and CDR2 are LGHNA and YNFKEQ. The CDR3 has 14 amino acids. V gave up 3 bases and J gave up 4 bases; unmatched junction bases: 3. CDR3 sequence (DNA): TGTGCCAGCAGCCAGACAGGGGGTTTCACTGAAGCTTTCTTT. It yields the protein CASSQTGGFTEAFF.

The chain links TRBV19 to TRBJ2-4; D remains ambiguous. In germline, CDR1 is LNHDA, CDR2 SQIVND (reference sequence). CDR3 length equals 14 residues. V was pared by 1 base and J by 3 bases, with 7 bases between. The CDR3 coding sequence is TGTGCCAGTAGTATAGCAGTGGGCAAAAACATTCAGTACTTC. Protein product: CASSIAVGKNIQYF.

The CDR3 sequence: CASSFYPPGSYEQYF. DNA for the CDR3: TGTGCCAGCAGCTTTTATCCACCAGGCTCCTACGAGCAGTACTTC. The chain joins TRBV5-4 to TRBJ2-7; D not certain. V lost 2 bases and J lost 0, with 12 bases in between. Germline V gives CDR1 SGHNT, CDR2 YYREEE (reference sequence). This CDR3 spans 15 amino acids.

The rearrangement links TRBV9 to TRBJ2-1; the match to TRBD2 covers 9 bases. The V and J ends lost 4 bases and 4 bases, in that order; junction bases with no gene match: 6. The CDR3 totals 15 residues. From germline, CDR1 is SGDLS and CDR2 YYNGEE. The CDR3 loop is CASSPEREVYNEQFF. CDR3 coding DNA: TGTGCCAGCAGCCCGGAGCGGGAGGTGTACAATGAGCAGTTCTTC.

V and J are TRBV7-2 and TRBJ1-2; D remains ambiguous. With 0 bases removed from V and 5 bases from J, the gap between germline ends came to 7 bases. Germline lookup yields CDR1 SGHTA and CDR2 FQGNSA. This CDR3 has 13 residues. The CDR3 sequence: CASSLAGRYGYTF. The DNA of the CDR3 is TGTGCCAGCAGCTTAGCAGGGAGATATGGCTACACCTTC.

The gene calls are TRBV11-2 and TRBJ2-7; D is unclear. V was pared by 5 bases and J by 3 bases, with 11 bases between. CDR3 length equals 13 residues. Germline assignment: CDR1 SGHAT and CDR2 FQNNGV. CDR3 sequence (DNA): TGTGCCAGCAGCCCTTCCGGGCGCTACGAGCAGTACTTC. It is translated as CASSPSGRYEQYF.

This sequence joins TRBV5-5 and TRBJ1-2; D remains ambiguous. V was shortened by 0 bases and J by 1 base, with 4 bases between the two germline ends. This CDR3 is built from 13 residues. Germline CDR1 SGHKS, CDR2 YYEKEE (reference sequence). The CDR3 protein is CASSLASNYGYTF. The DNA for the CDR3 is TGTGCCAGCAGCTTGGCCAGTAACTATGGCTACACCTTC.

This chain joins TRBV30 and TRBJ2-1, with D perhaps TRBD2 (5 bases). This CDR3 spans 14 amino acids. Germline V CDR1 and CDR2: GTSNPN, SVGIG (reference sequence). Trimming removed 8 bases at V and 0 bases at J, with 14 bases between. The CDR3 reads CATQTGSSYNEQFF. The CDR3 coding sequence is TGTGCCACCCAAACGGGGAGCTCCTACAATGAGCAGTTCTTC.

The rearrangement joins TRBV19 to TRBJ1-2; TRBD1 matches at 11 bases. CDR1 is LNHDA, CDR2 SQIVND, per germline (reference sequence). V dropped 6 bases and J dropped 9; count of bases not matched to a gene: 6. The CDR3 totals 13 residues. The CDR3 here is CASSGQGALSYTF. For the CDR3, the DNA is TGTGCCAGTAGCGGACAGGGGGCTCTGAGCTACACCTTC.

In regard to this clone: One junction end does not reproduce the germline sequence, and a read error may be involved. This sequence joins TRBV4-2 and TRBJ2-1; the match to TRBD2 covers 16 bases. This CDR3 has 17 residues. In germline, CDR1 is LGHNA, CDR2 YNFKEQ. In DNA form, the CDR3 reads TGTGCCAGCAGCCGAACCGGGACTAGCGGGAGGGCCGATGAACAGTTCTTC. Translated, it gives CASSRTGTSGRADEQFF.

The chain uses TRBV28 and TRBJ1-1; TRBD1 matches at 8 bases. Losses at the gene ends were 6 bases for V and 7 bases for J; bases not matched to a gene: 4. The CDR3 covers 12 residues. Looked up from germline, CDR1 is MDHEN and CDR2 is SYDVKM. CDR3: CASRGQGIEAFF. DNA of the CDR3: TGTGCCAGCAGAGGACAGGGAATTGAAGCTTTCTTT.

Comments on this clone: This sample also contains other DNA sequences that code for the same CDR3. The chain links TRBV7-2 to TRBJ2-3, with D unresolved. The ends were cut back, 5 bases at V and 4 bases at J, with 25 bases in the middle. Germline CDR1 and CDR2: SGHTA and FQGNSA. The CDR3 loop spans 18 amino acids. The CDR3: CASSPKVYGEFKADTQYF. The CDR3 nucleotides are TGTGCCAGCAGCCCGAAGGTCTACGGCGAATTCAAGGCAGATACGCAGTATTTT.

J is TRBJ1-2 and V is TRBV5-4; 7 bases line up with TRBD1. The CDR3 extends over 13 amino acids. Germline CDR1 and CDR2: SGHNT and YYREEE (reference sequence). V shed 4 bases, J shed 7 bases, and the junction held 7 bases outside the gene matches. In DNA form, the CDR3 reads TGTGCCAGCAGCAACGACAGGGCTTTTGGCTACACCTTC. Residues: CASSNDRAFGYTF.

J is TRBJ2-3 and V is TRBV18, with TRBD2 matching over 13 bases. The CDR3 sequence is 21 residues long. Per germline, CDR1 KGHSH and CDR2 LQKENI. V shed 3 bases, J shed 0 bases, and the junction held 15 bases outside the gene matches. CDR3 DNA sequence: TGTGCCAGCTCACCCCCGTGGAGACTAGCGGGAGGCCGTCCTAGCACAGATACGCAGTATTTT. Encoded protein: CASSPPWRLAGGRPSTDTQYF.

This clone was observed once. This sequence joins TRBV16 and TRBJ2-1; 7 bases line up with TRBD1. The CDR3 has 14 amino acids. Per germline, CDR1 KGHSY and CDR2 FQNENV. Trimming at V came to 4 bases and at J to 8 bases, leaving 8 bases not matched to a gene. DNA for the CDR3: TGTGCCAGCAGCCGTCGGCGAGGGGGCGATGAGCAGTTCTTC. Translation gives CASSRRRGGDEQFF.

J is TRBJ2-7 and V is TRBV10-3, with 7 nucleotides matching TRBD1. This CDR3 region has 12 residues. Trimming removed 10 bases from V and 4 bases from J; junction bases left unmatched: 7. CDR1 is ENHRY, CDR2 SYGVKD, per germline. CDR3 sequence reads: CANGQAGYEQYF. As DNA, the CDR3 is TGTGCCAACGGACAGGCAGGTTACGAGCAGTACTTC.

The CDR3 sequence is CASSLERRGRDGYTF. The CDR3, as DNA: TGTGCCAGCAGCTTAGAACGCAGGGGGCGAGATGGCTACACCTTC. This chain uses TRBV7-9 with TRBJ1-2; 8 bases align to TRBD1. The germline CDR1 and CDR2 sequences are SEHNR and FQNEAQ (reference sequence). V trimming: 1 base; J trimming: 6 bases; junction bases outside the gene matches: 7. The CDR3 loop spans 15 amino acids.

This clone is a singleton in its sample. V gene TRBV6-5 combines with J gene TRBJ1-2, with D maybe TRBD1 (6 bases). CDR3 length: 13 residues. Germline V lookup: CDR1 MNHEY, CDR2 SVGAGI. V shed 5 bases and J shed 0 bases, with 7 bases lying between them. The CDR3 DNA sequence: TGTGCCAGCAGTCCAGGGGCTAACTATGGCTACACCTTC. Protein: CASSPGANYGYTF.

The V gene is TRBV9, the J gene TRBJ2-1; TRBD1 or TRBD2 may be the D gene (5 bases each). Germline V lookup: CDR1 SGDLS, CDR2 YYNGEE. Trimming removed 0 bases at V and 4 bases at J, with 11 bases between. The CDR3 consists of 15 residues. The DNA for the CDR3 is TGTGCCAGCAGCGTAGGGTCTGGGGGATACAATGAGCAGTTCTTC. Encoded protein: CASSVGSGGYNEQFF.

J is TRBJ1-2 and V is TRBV28; 7 bases match TRBD1. Per germline, CDR1 MDHEN and CDR2 SYDVKM. The CDR3 is 16 residues long. V trimming: 4 bases; J trimming: 8 bases; junction bases outside the gene matches: 16. DNA of the CDR3: TGTGCCAGCAGTTCCACAAACCCAGGGGGGGCAAGGGGCTACACCTTC. Amino acids: CASSSTNPGGARGYTF.

The genes are TRBV30 and TRBJ1-2; 7 bases fit TRBD1. The germline V gene has CDR1 GTSNPN and CDR2 SVGIG (reference sequence). J gave up 6 bases and V 3 bases, and 7 bases lay outside the gene matches. This CDR3 spans 13 amino acids. The CDR3 DNA sequence: TGTGCCTGGAGCAACCTAGGGGGCAATGGCTACACCTTC. This gives the protein CAWSNLGGNGYTF.

CDR3 residues: CASRGQTAYGYTF. As DNA, the CDR3 is TGTGCCAGCAGGGGCCAAACGGCCTATGGCTACACCTTC. V and J are TRBV7-2 and TRBJ1-2; D call uncertain. The CDR3 runs 13 residues. Germline V gene data show CDR1 as SGHTA and CDR2 as FQGNSA. Trimming removed 6 bases from V and 4 bases from J, with 12 bases in between.

The chain has TRBV2 and TRBJ2-7, with 8 bases lining up with TRBD2. The CDR3 is 15 residues long. Germline CDR1 and CDR2: SNHLY and FYNNEI. V shed 4 bases, J shed 2 bases, and the junction held 7 bases outside the gene matches. This CDR3 reads CASSVGAGGTYEQYF. CDR3 nucleotide sequence: TGTGCCAGCAGTGTGGGTGCGGGAGGAACCTACGAGCAGTACTTC.

The CDR3 nucleotides read TGTGCCAGCAGCCAAGTACTTAGCTCTGGGGCCAACGTCCTGACTTTC. It codes for CASSQVLSSGANVLTF. V usage is TRBV4-2 and J usage is TRBJ2-6; D is unclear. CDR3 length equals 16 residues. Trimming left V 1 base short and J 0 bases short, with 7 bases between. Germline V gives CDR1 LGHNA, CDR2 YNFKEQ.